Reported below is one T cell receptor (beta chain). The CDR3 totals 14 residues. The V gene's germline CDR1 is LGHNA and CDR2 YSLEER. Trimming took 1 base from V and 0 from J, leaving 6 bases between them. The data were produced by immunoSEQ multiplex PCR, yet TCRdb's version contains in-frame clones alone and is incomplete. The sample lists fewer than 35,000 clones, 78% occurring once. These data come from a study of T cells in tumors after PD-1 blockade. Study information: Each patient got pembrolizumab 200 mg every 3 weeks or cemiplimab 350 mg every 2 weeks.

Sample: PBMCs, taken before anti-PD-1 treatment. This chain connects TRBV4-3 to TRBJ1-1; D unresolved. This clonotype originated in a human donor with basal cell carcinoma. CDR3 region: CASSQVLMNTEAFF. The CDR3 region has the DNA TGCGCCAGCAGCCAAGTTCTAATGAACACTGAAGCTTTCTTT.